These T cell receptor beta chains were read from a single sample in a study of immune evolution from preneoplasia to lung adenocarcinoma. Sequencing used immunoSEQ multiplex PCR; TCRdb keeps in-frame clones, though not all of them. The sample holds 30,000 to 45,000 clones, roughly 74% seen once. Sequencing input: FFPE invasive lung adenocarcinoma tissue. Receptors originate from a person in their sixties with lung adenocarcinoma. Both conserved end residues are part of each CDR3. Fields, in order: V gene, J gene, CDR3 protein.

V: TRBV2
J: TRBJ2-3
CDR3: CASKVGQHPDTQYF

V: TRBV11-3
J: TRBJ1-1
CDR3: CASSLPYPPGQGMLDTEAFF

V: TRBV9
J: TRBJ1-4
CDR3: CASARGSMDEKLFF

V: TRBV28
J: TRBJ1-1
CDR3: CASSFGRNTEAFF

V: TRBV6-6
J: TRBJ2-7
CDR3: CASSYVGVTSGQQYF

V: TRBV18
J: TRBJ2-2
CDR3: CASSPSVANTGELFF

V: TRBV7-9
J: TRBJ2-2
CDR3: CASSLFSRGTGELFF

V: TRBV6-5
J: TRBJ2-1
CDR3: CASSYRGSLFYNEQFF

V: TRBV7-9
J: TRBJ1-1
CDR3: CASSLTSSEAFF

V: TRBV10-3
J: TRBJ2-7
CDR3: CAISEILDRVSEQYF

V: TRBV27
J: TRBJ1-1
CDR3: CASSYRFVNGEAFF

V: TRBV5-1
J: TRBJ2-7
CDR3: CASSFETSEQYF

V: TRBV28
J: TRBJ2-7
CDR3: CASRDPQGNEQYF

V: TRBV27
J: TRBJ1-2
CDR3: CASSLRASYRGRANYGYTF

V: TRBV7-9
J: TRBJ2-7
CDR3: CASSRGGNWHEQYF

V: TRBV28
J: TRBJ1-4
CDR3: CASTGSTRLLFF

V: TRBV5-6
J: TRBJ1-1
CDR3: CASSPMGRATEAFF

V: TRBV11-2
J: TRBJ2-7
CDR3: CASSPRGHPGYEQYF

V: TRBV19
J: TRBJ2-1
CDR3: CASSMGPGGYNEQFF

V: TRBV6-1
J: TRBJ2-5
CDR3: CASSRGQQTQETQYF

V: TRBV11-3
J: TRBJ2-1
CDR3: CASSLSPSSVKYNEQFF

V: TRBV12-1
J: TRBJ2-1
CDR3: CASSLDQLGTRMVF

V: TRBV6-1
J: TRBJ2-3
CDR3: CASSGRKDRPAITDTQYF

V: TRBV29-1
J: TRBJ2-2
CDR3: CSVSRGLINTGELFF

V: TRBV15
J: TRBJ1-5
CDR3: CATSSRLQGAVQPQHF

V: TRBV28
J: TRBJ1-5
CDR3: CASSLRTAYSNQPQHF

V: TRBV30
J: TRBJ2-3
CDR3: CAWSEERRGTQYF

V: TRBV5-1
J: TRBJ2-5
CDR3: CASSLEVTEKETQYF